This T cell receptor beta chain derives from a study of shared clonotypes between healthy human individuals. Overall study context: Each donor's CD8 memory used one plate, CD8 naive two, each CD4 subset three. Study findings and constraints: Sorted-subset samples were not fully sequenced, rarefaction indicated. It was observed that approximately 5% of naive CD4 clonotypes were shared across several donors.

Trimming took 1 base from V and 3 from J, leaving 7 bases between them. The CDR3 consists of 13 residues. Per the germline V gene, CDR1 is SGHAT and CDR2 is FQNNGV. It was across several immunoSEQ plates that each subset's genomic DNA was evenly split. Using immunoSEQ multiplex PCR, the repertoire was profiled, and TCRdb retains in-frame clones only, with some absent. The sample has about 2 million clones; about 95% are singletons. Naive CD8 cells lacked CD45RO, underwent positive selection for CCR7 and left out terminally differentiated effector memory CD45RA+ cells. A single count supports this clone. Its cognate antigen is unknown. Other DNA sequences in the same sample also yield this CDR3.

The chain couples TRBV11-2 to TRBJ2-7; D remains unclear. The receptor comes from a man in his late teens or twenties in good health. The specimen sequenced was naive CD8+ T cells sorted from blood. The CDR3 nucleotides are TGTGCCAGCAGCTTAGGACCGGGCTACGAGCAGTACTTC. Its protein product is CASSLGPGYEQYF.